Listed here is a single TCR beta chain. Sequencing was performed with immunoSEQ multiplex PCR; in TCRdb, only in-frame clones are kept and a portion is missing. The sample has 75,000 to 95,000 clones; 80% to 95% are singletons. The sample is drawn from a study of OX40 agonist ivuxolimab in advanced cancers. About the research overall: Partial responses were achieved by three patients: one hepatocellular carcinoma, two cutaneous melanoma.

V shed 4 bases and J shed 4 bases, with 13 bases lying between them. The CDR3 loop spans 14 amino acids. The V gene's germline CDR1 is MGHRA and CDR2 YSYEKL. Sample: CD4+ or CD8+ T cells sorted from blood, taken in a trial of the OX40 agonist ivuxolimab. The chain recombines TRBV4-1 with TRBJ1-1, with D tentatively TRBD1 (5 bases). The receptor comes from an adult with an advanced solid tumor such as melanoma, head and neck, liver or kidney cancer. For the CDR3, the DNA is TGCGCCAGCAGCCTTGGGGCGTGGAGCACTGAAGCTTTCTTT. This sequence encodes CASSLGAWSTEAFF.